This TCR beta chain is from a study of blood T cell repertoires in COVID-19. The trim removed 4 bases at V and 3 bases at J, leaving 7 bases unmatched. The V gene's germline CDR1 is MGHRA and CDR2 YSYEKL. The CDR3 has 15 residues. Measured with immunoSEQ multiplex PCR; TCRdb has only the in-frame clones, and not every one. The sample contains about 200,000 clones, more than 75% of which appear only once. Sequenced: PBMCs or T cells enriched from blood (not recorded which). The genes are TRBV4-1 and TRBJ2-7; TRBD1 aligns across 9 bases. The receptor was derived from a man in his forties or fifties with acute COVID-19. CDR3 DNA: TGCGCCAGCAGCCCTACCGGGACAGGGCACTACGAGCAGTACTTC. This codes for CASSPTGTGHYEQYF.